This T cell receptor (beta chain) derives from a study of OX40 agonist ivuxolimab in advanced cancers. Sequencing used immunoSEQ multiplex PCR; TCRdb keeps in-frame clones, though not all of them. The sample comprises tens of thousands of clones, 80% to 85% of which are singletons, and approximately 4.8% rests with the top ten. Germline CDR1 reads SGDLS; CDR2 reads YYNGEE. The CDR3 totals 15 residues. J was trimmed by 1 base and V by 0 bases; bases with no gene match: 2. General study points: Partly responding patients at 0.1-3.0 mg/kg showed some of the smallest clonal expansion. CD8+ T cells showed, on average, more clonal expansion than CD4+ cells.

A word on this clone: Its antigen is undetermined.

V gene TRBV9 combines with J gene TRBJ2-5, with TRBD2 matching 8 bases. The TCR comes from an adult with an advanced solid tumor such as melanoma, head and neck, liver or kidney cancer. Sequenced here: CD4+ or CD8+ T cells sorted from blood, sampled in a trial of the OX40 agonist ivuxolimab. The CDR3 reads CASSVVAGGQETQYF. CDR3 sequence (DNA): TGTGCCAGCAGCGTAGTGGCGGGGGGCCAAGAGACCCAGTACTTC.